This paragraph reports one T cell receptor (beta chain). This entry belongs to a study of cytomegalovirus exposure and HLA in healthy donors. With 60 Vbeta and 13 Jbeta primers, the PCR was carried out. The assay was immunoSEQ multiplex PCR, and TCRdb's table has in-frame clones only and misses some. The table shows approximately 200,000 clones, with 85% occurring only once. With 0 bases clipped from V and 6 bases from J, the junction kept 15 bases outside the gene matches. This CDR3 region has 18 residues. CDR1 is KGHSH and CDR2 is LQKENI in the germline V gene. The sequencing sample was made of PBMCs. The chain uses TRBV18 and TRBJ2-3, with 7 positions matching TRBD1. The origin of this receptor is a human donor in good health. The CDR3 DNA follows: TGTGCCAGCTCACCACCGTCCCGAGGGGGCACCCCTCGCGATACGCAGTATTTT. Its translation: CASSPPSRGGTPRDTQYF.